This T cell receptor beta chain stems from a study of blood T cell repertoires in COVID-19. Study information: T cells, B-cell-depleted T cells, or PBMCs supplied cDNA or gDNA.

Germline lookup yields CDR1 MGHRA and CDR2 YSYEKL. V gave up 4 bases and J gave up 8 bases; unmatched junction bases: 12. There are 15 residues in the CDR3. Authors' analysis steps: By means of reference gene primer amplification, nucleated cell counts were estimated. Clones were read by immunoSEQ multiplex PCR, and TCRdb kept only the in-frame ones, dropping some. V and J calls and clone size are copied from that table; D and trimming were computed from the DNA. Of about 200,000 clones in the sample, more than 75% were seen once. Sequencing input: peripheral blood. The chain is built from TRBV4-1 and TRBJ1-1; 8 nucleotides align to TRBD1. The origin of this receptor is a woman aged 80 or over with acute or convalescent COVID-19. The CDR3, as DNA: TGCGCCAGCAGCCTAGAAGGCCCGACAGGGGACGAAGCTTTCTTT. Translation gives CASSLEGPTGDEAFF.